A selection of T cell receptor beta chains follows, all from one sample in a study of blood T cell repertoires in COVID-19. Using immunoSEQ multiplex PCR, the repertoire was profiled, and TCRdb retains in-frame clones only, with some absent. Of about 80,000 clones listed, approximately 80% were seen once; the top ten hold 10% to 15%. Input material: peripheral blood. These receptors came from an elderly man with acute or convalescent COVID-19. CDR3s leave out the opening cysteine and the closing phenylalanine or tryptophan. Size values are once, few and many counts, or a class for expanded clones, and some rows have none.

J: TRBJ1-2
size: .
V: TRBV6-5
CDR3: ASSGWQGVDYGYT

J: TRBJ1-1
size: .
V: TRBV7-9
CDR3: ASSPGQGVVLSTEAF

J: TRBJ1-5
size: .
V: TRBV10-2
CDR3: ASRTGLNQPQH

J: TRBJ2-1
size: .
V: TRBV27
CDR3: ASTQAGGRYNEQF

J: TRBJ2-2
size: .
V: TRBV29-1
CDR3: SVGQAGGLGPKNTGELF

J: TRBJ1-4
size: .
V: TRBV11-2
CDR3: ASSLDPPGIGVDEKLF

J: TRBJ2-5
size: .
V: TRBV27
CDR3: ASSSLGTSIVGTQY

J: TRBJ2-7
size: once
V: TRBV6-5
CDR3: ATGTYEQY

J: TRBJ1-1
size: once
V: TRBV6-5
CDR3: ASTAGQGASEAF

J: TRBJ2-1
size: once
V: TRBV28
CDR3: ASSPTSGGLNEQF

J: TRBJ1-2
size: .
V: TRBV2
CDR3: ASSEGPGNYGYT

J: TRBJ1-4
size: .
V: TRBV12-5
CDR3: ASGTGQSDEKLF

J: TRBJ2-2
size: .
V: TRBV11-3
CDR3: ASSQGLAVNTGELF

J: TRBJ2-2
size: .
V: TRBV6-4
CDR3: ASSDGQGAFGELF

J: TRBJ1-5
size: .
V: TRBV6-2/TRBV6-3
CDR3: ASSYRGMNQPQH

J: TRBJ1-1
size: once
V: TRBV30
CDR3: AWTSRQGGTEAF

J: TRBJ2-7
size: .
V: TRBV7-9
CDR3: ASSYGTGEIL

J: TRBJ2-3
size: .
V: TRBV6-5
CDR3: ASRTLIYRTDTQY

J: TRBJ1-1
size: .
V: TRBV2
CDR3: ASSRQATEAF

J: TRBJ2-5
size: .
V: TRBV7-7
CDR3: ASSLGPAGGKETQY

J: TRBJ1-2
size: few
V: TRBV19
CDR3: ASTGGLGNLGYT

J: TRBJ1-4
size: .
V: TRBV7-9
CDR3: ASSLGGGVRHEKLF

J: TRBJ1-4
size: .
V: TRBV4-1
CDR3: ASSPHDGGEKLF

J: TRBJ1-2
size: few
V: TRBV5-6
CDR3: ASSLGAGGIYGYT

J: TRBJ1-2
size: .
V: TRBV30
CDR3: AWSVLTGGNGYT

J: TRBJ1-2
size: few
V: TRBV3-1/TRBV3-2
CDR3: ASRQGPGYT

J: TRBJ2-5
size: .
V: TRBV15
CDR3: ATNRRQGGGAQTQY

J: TRBJ2-1
size: .
V: TRBV24-1
CDR3: ATSDGTARGNRNEQF

J: TRBJ2-7
size: .
V: TRBV27
CDR3: ASWAGVQYSYEQY

J: TRBJ1-1
size: .
V: TRBV29-1
CDR3: SVRSGVETEAF

J: TRBJ1-2
size: .
V: TRBV29-1
CDR3: SVGGTGGSEGYT

J: TRBJ2-7
size: .
V: TRBV6-5
CDR3: ASSPRFSAYEQY

J: TRBJ1-2
size: few
V: TRBV3-1/TRBV3-2
CDR3: ASSQGQTGGYGYT

J: TRBJ1-5
size: .
V: TRBV10-3
CDR3: AIRSTGDSNQPQH

J: TRBJ1-2
size: .
V: TRBV12-3/TRBV12-4
CDR3: ASSLGGGYT

J: TRBJ2-5
size: once
V: TRBV20-1
CDR3: SASQGAQRGGDQY

J: TRBJ2-1
size: .
V: TRBV6-4
CDR3: ASSRASYNEQF

J: TRBJ1-2
size: .
V: TRBV3-1/TRBV3-2
CDR3: ASSPRDRGPYGYT

J: TRBJ1-2
size: .
V: TRBV2
CDR3: ASTLGQPSNYGYT

J: TRBJ1-1
size: .
V: TRBV7-3
CDR3: ASSPKGGPNTEAF

J: TRBJ1-2
size: few
V: TRBV2
CDR3: ASSPGTGSYGYT

J: TRBJ2-2
size: .
V: TRBV19
CDR3: ASGVTGMNTGELF

J: TRBJ2-3
size: .
V: TRBV5-1
CDR3: ASSTSQSTDTQY

J: TRBJ2-7
size: .
V: TRBV29-1
CDR3: SAGSKGREQY

J: TRBJ2-2
size: medium-sized
V: TRBV5-1
CDR3: ASSLAGGSGELF

J: TRBJ2-1
size: once
V: TRBV4-2
CDR3: ASSQEEGVRGGDNEQF

J: TRBJ2-1
size: .
V: TRBV5-1
CDR3: ASSSAGLDYNEQF

J: TRBJ1-4
size: .
V: TRBV29-1
CDR3: SVRTGTNEKLF